This passage covers 14 T cell receptor beta chains from one sample sequenced in a study of cytomegalovirus exposure and HLA in healthy donors. Vbeta (60) and Jbeta (13) primers were used in the PCR. Some clones are missing from TCRdb's copy, which holds only in-frame ones; the method was immunoSEQ multiplex PCR. The sample lists roughly 100,000 clones, 71% occurring once. The sequenced material came from PBMCs. These receptors were taken from a female donor in good health and CMV-seronegative.

The chain carries TRBV19 and TRBJ2-7; 9 bases are shared with TRBD1. V shed 8 bases and J 3 bases; nucleotides not matched to a gene: 5. From germline, CDR1 is LNHDA and CDR2 SQIVND (reference sequence). This CDR3 spans 13 amino acids. The CDR3 DNA sequence: TGTGCCAGTGGATGGACAGGGGACTACGAGCAGTACTTC. Translation gives CASGWTGDYEQYF. Full variable domain (remainder filled in from reference TRBV19 and TRBJ2-7): DGGITQSPKYLFRKEGQNVTLSCEQNLNHDAMYWYRQDPGQGLRLIYYSQIVNDFQKGDIAEGYSVSREKKESFPLTVTSAQKNPTAFYLCASGWTGDYEQYFGPGTRLTVT.

The table lists this clone with a few counts. In the same sample, other DNA sequences code for this CDR3. The genes are TRBV2 and TRBJ2-6; 10 positions match TRBD1. The CDR3 covers 16 residues. The junction had 1 base not matched to a gene; V was cut back by 3 bases and J by 2 bases. Germline CDR1 and CDR2: SNHLY and FYNNEI. CDR3 sequence (DNA): TGTGCCAGCAGTGAGACAGGGGGCGCTGGGGCCAACGTCCTGACTTTC. This translates into CASSETGGAGANVLTF.

The table lists this clone with a few counts. V gene TRBV29-1 combines with J gene TRBJ2-5, with 11 bases aligning to TRBD2. The V gene's germline CDR1 is SQVTM and CDR2 ANQGSEA. V shed 7 bases and J 1 base; nucleotides not matched to a gene: 2. The CDR3 is 13 residues long. The CDR3 region has the DNA TGCAGCGCCGGGACTAGCGGCCAAGAGACCCAGTACTTC. Its translation: CSAGTSGQETQYF.

This clone has just one count. This chain joins TRBV25-1 and TRBJ1-2; 7 bases line up with TRBD1. Trimming at V came to 6 bases and at J to 4 bases, leaving 8 bases not matched to a gene. Germline V lookup: CDR1 MGHDK, CDR2 SYGVNS. The CDR3 loop spans 14 amino acids. The CDR3 nucleotides read TGTGCCAGCAGCGGACAGGCGGACCCCTATGGCTACACCTTC. Residues: CASSGQADPYGYTF.

The rearrangement uses TRBV2 and TRBJ2-7; 9 bases line up with TRBD1. Trimming at V came to 9 bases and at J to 5 bases, leaving 8 bases not matched to a gene. This CDR3 contains 13 residues. CDR1 is SNHLY, CDR2 FYNNEI, per germline. The CDR3 nucleotides are TGTGCCAGTGGGACAGGGTTCGCCAACGAGCAGTACTTC. Its translation: CASGTGFANEQYF.

The chain joins TRBV29-1 to TRBJ1-2; no clear D. Germline CDR1 and CDR2: SQVTM and ANQGSEA. The CDR3 loop spans 12 amino acids. V was cut by 4 bases and J by 2 bases, with 8 bases left in between. The CDR3 region is CSVAEANYGYTF. CDR3 sequence (DNA): TGCAGCGTTGCTGAGGCCAACTATGGCTACACCTTC. The variable domain in full, completed from reference TRBV29-1 and TRBJ1-2, reads SAVISQKPSRDICQRGTSLTIQCQVDSQVTMMFWYRQQPGQSLTLIATANQGSEATYESGFVIDKFPISRPNLTFSTLTVSNMSPEDSSIYLCSVAEANYGYTFGSGTRLTVV.

The chain carries TRBV28 and TRBJ2-7; the match to TRBD2 covers 8 bases. The germline V gene has CDR1 MDHEN and CDR2 SYDVKM. The CDR3 runs to 13 residues. V was pared by 5 bases and J by 3 bases, with 3 bases of the junction left unmatched. The CDR3 reads CASSLAGDYEQYF. Here the CDR3 DNA reads TGTGCCAGCAGTCTAGCGGGTGACTACGAGCAGTACTTC.

The V call is TRBV19, the J call TRBJ2-2; 7 bases are shared with TRBD2. Trimming cost V 8 bases and J 7 bases; bases outside gene matches: 7. This CDR3 has 13 residues. CDR1 and CDR2 (germline): LNHDA, SQIVND (reference sequence). CDR3 residues: CASLAGADGELFF. The CDR3 coding sequence is TGTGCCAGTCTGGCGGGAGCGGACGGGGAGCTGTTTTTT.

This clone was detected once. The genes are TRBV5-1 and TRBJ2-1, with 8 bases aligning to TRBD1. The CDR3 sequence is 15 residues long. V shed 3 bases, J shed 9 bases, and the junction held 11 bases outside the gene matches. Per germline, CDR1 SGHRS and CDR2 YFSETQ. The CDR3 loop is CASSWTGPSGGEQFF. CDR3 sequence (DNA): TGCGCCAGCAGCTGGACAGGGCCGTCGGGCGGTGAGCAGTTCTTC. Full variable domain (missing parts from reference TRBV5-1 and TRBJ2-1): KAGVTQTPRYLIKTRGQQVTLSCSPISGHRSVSWYQQTPGQGLQFLFEYFSETQRNKGNFPGRFSGRQFSNSRSEMNVSTLELGDSALYLCASSWTGPSGGEQFFGPGTRLTVL.

Written as DNA, the CDR3 is TGCGCCAGCAGCCAAGAGAGGACAGGGTTGTCCGAGCAGTACTTC. This translates into CASSQERTGLSEQYF. This chain joins TRBV4-1 and TRBJ2-7; 8 positions agree with TRBD1. The CDR3 is made up of 15 amino acids. With 0 bases clipped from V and 6 bases from J, the junction kept 7 bases outside the gene matches. From germline, CDR1 is MGHRA and CDR2 YSYEKL.

This clone was seen just once. This rearrangement joins TRBV4-1 to TRBJ2-1; TRBD1 is a possible D gene (6 bases). Germline loops: CDR1 MGHRA, CDR2 YSYEKL. The V and J ends lost 0 bases and 4 bases respectively, with 10 bases between them. This CDR3 comprises 15 residues. The chain's CDR3 is CASSQDGGNYNEQFF. The CDR3 DNA reads TGCGCCAGCAGCCAAGATGGGGGCAATTACAATGAGCAGTTCTTC.

This chain uses TRBV28 with TRBJ1-4; the D is unclear. The CDR3 is 16 residues long. Trimming shortened V by 6 bases and J by 7 bases, and 21 bases separated the two germline ends. Germline CDR1 MDHEN, CDR2 SYDVKM. The CDR3 nucleotides read TGTGCCAGCAGCTCCTCCGAGGGAGGGCGAGGTGAAAAACTGTTTTTT. It codes for CASSSSEGGRGEKLFF. Variable domain in full (rest from reference TRBV28 and TRBJ1-4): DVKVTQSSRYLVKRTGEKVFLECVQDMDHENMFWYRQDPGLGLRLIYFSYDVKMKEKGDIPEGYSVSREKKERFSLILESASTNQTSMYLCASSSSEGGRGEKLFFGSGTQLSVL.

The genes are TRBV4-3 and TRBJ1-1; 7 bases fit TRBD1. V trimming: 1 base; J trimming: 3 bases; junction bases outside the gene matches: 2. This CDR3 spans 14 amino acids. The germline V gene has CDR1 LGHNA and CDR2 YSLEER. The CDR3 here is CASSQATGYTEAFF. The CDR3 nucleotides read TGCGCCAGCAGCCAAGCGACAGGGTACACTGAAGCTTTCTTT.

The rearrangement uses TRBV29-1 and TRBJ2-7, with unresolved D. The J call may be mistaken, given a closer DNA end match to TRBJ2-1. Germline V lookup: CDR1 SQVTM, CDR2 ANQGSEA. The CDR3 has 15 residues. Here the CDR3 reads CSVDAAQQYYNEQFF. CDR3 in DNA: TGCAGCGTTGATGCAGCGCAGCAATACTACAATGAGCAGTTCTTC.